Shown below are 29 T cell receptor beta chains from a single sample sequenced in a study of blood T cell repertoires in COVID-19. Only in-frame clones appear in the TCRdb table, and some are missing; sequencing was by immunoSEQ multiplex PCR. The repertoire holds more than 150,000 clones, with around 87% as singletons. The sample was peripheral blood. These receptors all stem from a man in his 60s with COVID-19, enrolled during active disease.

The gene calls are TRBV15 and TRBJ1-4; 7 bases are shared with TRBD1. V lost 3 bases to trimming and J lost 2 bases; unmatched junction nucleotides: 6. The CDR3 has 16 amino acids. The germline CDR1 and CDR2 sequences are LNHNV and YYDKDF (reference sequence). The CDR3 region has the DNA TGTGCCACCAGCAGGCGCACGGGACAGACTAATGAAAAACTGTTTTTT. It is translated as CATSRRTGQTNEKLFF.

V and J are TRBV24-1 and TRBJ2-1, with 9 bases fitting TRBD1. The CDR3 totals 13 residues. Trimming cost V 5 bases and J 13 bases; bases outside gene matches: 8. Germline lookup yields CDR1 KGHDR and CDR2 SFDVKD. The CDR3, as DNA: TGTGCCACCAGTGGACGCGGGACAGGGCAACAGTTCTTC. Amino acid sequence: CATSGRGTGQQFF.

The chain carries TRBV6-5 and TRBJ1-6, with D perhaps TRBD1 (6 bases). The V end lost 0 bases, the J end lost 5 bases, and 11 bases lay between the germline ends. The CDR3 sequence is 16 residues long. Germline V lookup: CDR1 MNHEY, CDR2 SVGAGI. As DNA, the CDR3 is TGTGCCAGCAGTTACTCGAGAACAGGGAATAATTCACCCCTCCACTTT. Encoded protein: CASSYSRTGNNSPLHF.

The chain recombines TRBV6-1 with TRBJ1-1; a weak D match, TRBD1 (6 bases). This CDR3 contains 13 residues. Germline CDR1 reads MNHNS; CDR2 reads SASEGT. Trimming cost V 2 bases and J 10 bases, with 14 bases left between them. The CDR3 DNA reads TGTGCCAGCAGTGAACACCGAGGGGGGGGAGCTTTCTTT. This translates into CASSEHRGGGAFF.

This chain joins TRBV5-5 and TRBJ2-1; 9 bases align to TRBD2. The CDR3 has 15 amino acids. Germline CDR1 reads SGHKS; CDR2 reads YYEKEE (reference sequence). Trimming at V came to 3 bases and at J to 2 bases, leaving 3 bases not matched to a gene. The CDR3 is CASSWGGGAYNEQFF. CDR3 DNA: TGTGCCAGCAGCTGGGGCGGGGGGGCCTACAATGAGCAGTTCTTC.

The chain uses TRBV5-1 and TRBJ2-1, with TRBD2 identical over 12 bases. This CDR3 has 18 residues. Unmatched junction bases numbered 9, after V lost 0 bases and J lost 5 bases. In germline, CDR1 is SGHRS, CDR2 YFSETQ. CDR3 sequence: CASSLANLAGGYNNEQFF. DNA of the CDR3: TGCGCCAGCAGCTTGGCCAATCTAGCGGGGGGGTATAACAATGAGCAGTTCTTC.

The chain combines TRBV20-1 with TRBJ2-3, with D possibly TRBD1 on 6 matching bases. V lost 5 bases to trimming and J lost 8 bases, with 11 bases between them. The CDR3 runs to 11 residues. CDR1 is DFQATT and CDR2 is SNEGSKA in the germline V gene (reference sequence). CDR3 loop: CSAPQGATQYF. CDR3 nucleotides: TGCAGTGCTCCACAGGGCGCTACGCAGTATTTT.

The chain is built from TRBV6-6 and TRBJ1-5; 9 bases are a match to TRBD1. The CDR3 is 14 residues long. Unmatched junction bases numbered 6, after V lost 8 bases and J lost 4 bases. Germline V gene lookup returns CDR1 MNHNY and CDR2 SVGAGI (reference sequence). The CDR3 reads CASSGTGTNQPQHF. DNA for the CDR3: TGTGCCAGCTCCGGGACAGGGACAAATCAGCCCCAGCATTTT.

A remark on this clone: The sample carries other DNA sequences with the same CDR3. The chain carries TRBV9 and TRBJ1-1; tentatively, D is TRBD1 (5 bases). The CDR3 runs to 14 residues. Trimming shortened V by 2 bases and J by 4 bases, and 12 bases separated the two germline ends. Germline V lookup: CDR1 SGDLS, CDR2 YYNGEE. Here the CDR3 DNA reads TGTGCCAGCAGCGTGGGAGGGGATGGCACTGAAGCTTTCTTT. Encoded protein: CASSVGGDGTEAFF.

The gene calls are TRBV6-2 or TRBV6-3 and TRBJ2-2, with 10 bases aligning to TRBD2. From germline, CDR1 is MNHEY and CDR2 SVGEGT. Trimming removed 4 bases from V and 9 bases from J; junction bases left unmatched: 8. The CDR3 is 15 residues long. The CDR3 region has the DNA TGTGCCAGCAGTTCCGGGACTAGCGTCCCCCGGGAGCTGTTTTTT. It codes for CASSSGTSVPRELFF.

The chain uses TRBV5-1 and TRBJ2-5; D gene unclear. V was cut by 4 bases and J by 1 base, with 14 bases left in between. The CDR3 runs to 15 residues. Per germline, CDR1 SGHRS and CDR2 YFSETQ. The CDR3 reads CASSPTDSIQETQYF. CDR3 DNA: TGCGCCAGCAGCCCAACTGACTCTATCCAAGAGACCCAGTACTTC. The full variable domain, in which reference TRBV5-1 and TRBJ2-5 provide the parts outside the CDR3, is KAGVTQTPRYLIKTRGQQVTLSCSPISGHRSVSWYQQTPGQGLQFLFEYFSETQRNKGNFPGRFSGRQFSNSRSEMNVSTLELGDSALYLCASSPTDSIQETQYFGPGTRLLVL.

CDR3 coding DNA: TGTGCCAGTAGTCTCCGCTACAATGAGCAGTTCTTC. It is translated as CASSLRYNEQFF. V is TRBV19 and J is TRBJ2-1; D gene ambiguous. Deletions cut 5 bases from V and 3 bases from J, with 5 bases between. Germline loops: CDR1 LNHDA, CDR2 SQIVND (reference sequence). The CDR3 contains 12 residues.

The rearrangement uses TRBV5-1 and TRBJ2-5, with TRBD2 matching 13 bases. CDR1 SGHRS and CDR2 YFSETQ come from the germline V gene. The CDR3 spans 15 residues. V lost 4 bases to trimming and J lost 2 bases; unmatched junction nucleotides: 2. As DNA, the CDR3 is TGCGCCAGCAGCAAGGGACTAGCGGGACAAGAGACCCAGTACTTC. Translation gives CASSKGLAGQETQYF.

The chain recombines TRBV19 with TRBJ1-2; 9 nucleotides line up with TRBD1. Germline V gene sequence: CDR1 LNHDA, CDR2 SQIVND (reference sequence). The CDR3 extends over 15 amino acids. Trimming removed 1 base from V and 8 bases from J; junction bases left unmatched: 8. The CDR3: CASSIGQGVLVGYTF. DNA of the CDR3: TGTGCCAGTAGTATAGGACAGGGGGTCCTTGTGGGCTACACCTTC.

The gene calls are TRBV9 and TRBJ2-7; a possible D gene is TRBD2 (6 bases). The V end was cut by 0 bases, the J end by 7 bases, with 14 bases between. The germline V gene has CDR1 SGDLS and CDR2 YYNGEE. This CDR3 comprises 14 residues. CDR3 region: CASSVGGASGEQYF. CDR3 bases: TGTGCCAGCAGCGTAGGCGGGGCGTCGGGTGAGCAGTACTTC.

V usage is TRBV18 and J usage is TRBJ1-2; 8 nucleotides match TRBD1. Looked up from germline, CDR1 is KGHSH and CDR2 is LQKENI. V lost 8 bases, J lost 4 bases, and 12 bases stayed unmatched. The CDR3 covers 15 residues. In DNA, the CDR3 is TGTGCCAGCGCCCCTCGTGGACAGGGAGGCTATGGCTACACCTTC. Translating gives CASAPRGQGGYGYTF.

The V and J genes are TRBV25-1 and TRBJ1-4, with D possibly TRBD1 on 6 matching bases. CDR1 MGHDK and CDR2 SYGVNS come from the germline V gene. The length of the CDR3 is 15 residues. Trimming shortened V by 6 bases and J by 0 bases, and 11 bases separated the two germline ends. CDR3 sequence: CASRLGTTTNEKLFF. The CDR3 nucleotides are TGTGCCAGCAGGCTTGGGACAACAACTAATGAAAAACTGTTTTTT.

The V and J genes are TRBV7-8 and TRBJ1-1; D gene ambiguous. Germline assignment: CDR1 SGHVS and CDR2 FQNEAQ. Trimming shortened V by 3 bases and J by 0 bases, and 5 bases separated the two germline ends. CDR3 length equals 13 residues. CDR3 sequence reads: CASSFQLNTEAFF. The CDR3 nucleotides are TGTGCCAGCAGCTTTCAGTTGAACACTGAAGCTTTCTTT.

The rearrangement links TRBV9 to TRBJ2-3, with TRBD2 as a possible D gene (6 bases). The CDR3 consists of 14 residues. Germline V gene sequence: CDR1 SGDLS, CDR2 YYNGEE. Trimming pared 0 bases from V and 3 bases from J, leaving 8 bases between. CDR3 in amino acids: CASSVELATDTQYF. CDR3 bases: TGTGCCAGCAGCGTAGAGCTAGCGACAGATACGCAGTATTTT.

The V and J genes are TRBV6-4 and TRBJ1-1, with D unclear. Trimming pared 3 bases from V and 0 bases from J, leaving 5 bases between. This CDR3 has 13 residues. Per the germline V gene, CDR1 is MRHNA and CDR2 is SNTAGT. This chain's CDR3 is CASSETMNTEAFF. The CDR3 coding sequence is TGTGCCAGCAGTGAGACAATGAACACTGAAGCTTTCTTT.

The chain employs TRBV30 and TRBJ2-1, with 9 bases identical to TRBD2. The CDR3 loop spans 13 amino acids. Unmatched junction bases numbered 9, after V lost 7 bases and J lost 8 bases. Germline V lookup: CDR1 GTSNPN, CDR2 SVGIG (reference sequence). CDR3 sequence: CASGAGGPYEQFF. Written as DNA, the CDR3 is TGTGCCTCCGGCGCGGGAGGGCCTTATGAGCAGTTCTTC.

This chain uses TRBV6-2 or TRBV6-3 with TRBJ2-2; 7 nucleotides align to TRBD1. Per the germline V gene, CDR1 is MNHEY and CDR2 is SVGEGT. V lost 6 bases, J lost 5 bases, and 9 bases stayed unmatched. This CDR3 has 15 amino acids. The CDR3 DNA follows: TGTGCCAGCAGCCGAGGACAGGCCATGACCGGGGAGCTGTTTTTT. It encodes CASSRGQAMTGELFF.

The chain couples TRBV5-5 to TRBJ1-3, with D possibly TRBD1 on 6 matching bases. This CDR3 contains 16 residues. CDR1 is SGHKS, CDR2 YYEKEE, per germline (reference sequence). V lost 4 bases to trimming and J lost 1 base, with 15 bases between them. CDR3 in DNA: TGTGCCAGCAGCGTGGAGGGGGAAGCTTCTGGAAACACCATATATTTT. Translation: CASSVEGEASGNTIYF.

V is TRBV19 and J is TRBJ1-2, with a possible D match to TRBD1 (5 bases). The V and J ends lost 3 bases and 0 bases respectively, with 11 bases between them. Germline V gene lookup returns CDR1 LNHDA and CDR2 SQIVND (reference sequence). CDR3 length: 15 amino acids. This CDR3 is CASSIVRTTNYGYTF. The CDR3 DNA reads TGTGCCAGTAGTATTGTCCGGACAACTAACTATGGCTACACCTTC.

This clone occurred a few times. V usage is TRBV5-1 and J usage is TRBJ1-4, with no clear D. Between the trimmed V and J ends, which lost 2 bases and 8 bases, there was a span of 13 bases. The CDR3 is 14 amino acids. Germline V gene data show CDR1 as SGHRS and CDR2 as YFSETQ. CDR3 DNA sequence: TGCGCCAGCAGCTTACTTACGGGAAAAGAAAAACTGTTTTTT. This encodes CASSLLTGKEKLFF.

V is TRBV19 and J is TRBJ2-1; unclear D gene. CDR3 length: 15 amino acids. The germline CDR1 and CDR2 sequences are LNHDA and SQIVND (reference sequence). Trimming stripped 2 bases from V and 7 bases from J, with 15 bases between. The chain's CDR3 is CASSISAGLKNEQFF. CDR3 coding DNA: TGTGCCAGTAGTATATCGGCAGGTTTAAAGAATGAGCAGTTCTTC.

The J gene is TRBJ1-1, the V gene TRBV6-6, with D uncertain. This CDR3 is built from 13 residues. V lost 10 bases and J lost 4, with 16 bases in between. The V gene's germline CDR1 is MNHNY and CDR2 SVGAGI (reference sequence). CDR3 sequence reads: CATKQTSGTEAFF. CDR3 bases: TGTGCCACAAAACAGACGAGTGGCACTGAAGCTTTCTTT.

The chain uses TRBV12-3 or TRBV12-4 and TRBJ1-2; D gene unclear. V was trimmed by 4 bases and J by 8 bases, leaving 14 bases between them. The CDR3 contains 13 residues. The CDR3 protein is CASSSFDERGYTF. Written as DNA, the CDR3 is TGTGCCAGCAGTTCCTTCGACGAGCGCGGCTACACCTTC.

The rearrangement uses TRBV15 and TRBJ1-6; no reliable D call. The V and J ends lost 2 bases and 8 bases respectively, with 10 bases between them. The CDR3 spans 14 residues. Germline CDR1 is LNHNV and CDR2 is YYDKDF (reference sequence). The CDR3 is CATSRLTADSPLHF. In DNA, the CDR3 is TGTGCCACCAGCAGATTAACAGCGGATTCACCCCTCCACTTT.